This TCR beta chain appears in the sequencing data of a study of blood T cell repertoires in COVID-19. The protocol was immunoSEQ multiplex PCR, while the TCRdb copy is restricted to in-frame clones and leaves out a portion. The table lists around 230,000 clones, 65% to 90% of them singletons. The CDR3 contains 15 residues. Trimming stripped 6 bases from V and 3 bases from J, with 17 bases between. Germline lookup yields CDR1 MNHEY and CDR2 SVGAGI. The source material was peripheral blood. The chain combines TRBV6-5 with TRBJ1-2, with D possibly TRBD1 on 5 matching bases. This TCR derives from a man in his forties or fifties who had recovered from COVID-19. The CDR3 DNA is TGTGCCAGCAGGAAGGAGTCGGGGGTGCACTATGGCTACACCTTC. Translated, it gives CASRKESGVHYGYTF.